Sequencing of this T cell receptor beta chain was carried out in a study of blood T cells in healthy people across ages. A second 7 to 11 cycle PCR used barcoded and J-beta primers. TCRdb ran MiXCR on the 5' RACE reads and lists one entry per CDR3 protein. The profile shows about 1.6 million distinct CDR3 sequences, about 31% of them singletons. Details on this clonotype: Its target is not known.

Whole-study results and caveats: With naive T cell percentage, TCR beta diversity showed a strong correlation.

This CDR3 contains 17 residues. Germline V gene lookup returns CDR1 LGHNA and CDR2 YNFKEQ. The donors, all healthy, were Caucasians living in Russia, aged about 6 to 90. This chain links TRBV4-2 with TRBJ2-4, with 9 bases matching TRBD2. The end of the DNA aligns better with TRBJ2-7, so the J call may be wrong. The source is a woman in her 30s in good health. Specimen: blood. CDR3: CASSQDIGSSGIDEQYF. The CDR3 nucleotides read TGTGCCAGCAGCCAAGATATCGGTTCTAGCGGGATAGACGAGCAGTACTTC.